What follows is one T cell receptor beta chain and its context. Its antigen is unknown. The sample belongs to a study of neoadjuvant anti-PD-1 for oral cavity cancer. The table came from immunoSEQ multiplex PCR; TCRdb's copy has only in-frame clones and leaves some out. The sample records over 80,000 clones, roughly 80% being singletons. Stage II-IVA oral cavity squamous cell carcinoma was new and untreated by systemic or radiation therapy. This CDR3 has 12 residues. Germline V gene data show CDR1 as SGHVS and CDR2 as FQNEAQ. V was clipped by 7 bases and J by 9 bases, with 13 bases between them. Points from the study as a whole: Non-responders to neoadjuvant nivolumab had significantly more clonal PBMC T cells than responders. Only a few patients per response group were TCR-analyzed; validation needed.

The chain has TRBV7-8 and TRBJ1-5; D is unclear. The sequencing used PBMCs, collected before nivolumab (anti-PD-1) treatment. The TCR sequence derives from a person between 40 and 85 years old with oral cavity squamous cell carcinoma. The CDR3 DNA reads as TGTGCCAGCACCGTCGGGGATGCGCCCCAGCATTTT. Its translation: CASTVGDAPQHF.